This TCR beta chain stems from a study of beta chain features in type 1 diabetes. Isolated RNA was reverse transcribed in full, so expressed TCRB transcripts were sequenced. The method was immunoSEQ multiplex PCR; TCRdb's version includes in-frame clones alone and lacks a portion of them. The sample includes about 240,000 clones, 25% to 30% seen only once; the top ten take roughly 4%. Germline V CDR1 and CDR2: SGHTA, FQGNSA. CDR3 length: 13 residues. V was trimmed by 4 bases and J by 5 bases, leaving 11 bases between them. The TCR comes from a man aged 30 to 39 in good health. V is TRBV7-2 and J is TRBJ2-5; no firm D call. The material sequenced was central memory CD4+ T cells from blood. CDR3 sequence: CASSSGGKETQYF. CDR3 DNA: TGTGCCAGCAGCTCCGGCGGCAAGGAGACCCAGTACTTC.